This note documents a single T cell receptor (beta chain) sequence. Its antigen is unknown. No conserved phenylalanine or tryptophan is present at the end of the CDR3, so a read error is the likely explanation. Newly diagnosed, the hyperthyroidism patients had under 2 months' duration and were aged 18 to 65. Excluded were patients with other autoimmune diseases, uncontrolled infections, pregnancy or lactation. These data come from a study of Graves' ophthalmopathy and Graves' hyperthyroidism. Study-wide points: Most thyroid clonotypes with frequency above 0.001 were detected in blood too.

The study amplified TCR beta CDR3 regions using RNA transcripts. RT-PCR was first run with HTBI primers, then multiplex PCR in a second round. Each CDR3 protein is one row after TCRdb ran MiXCR on the multiplex PCR reads. The data hold about 39,000 distinct CDR3 sequences, with roughly 50% observed a single time. This CDR3 is built from 12 residues. Germline assignment: CDR1 DFQATT and CDR2 SNEGSKA (reference sequence). Deletions cut 4 bases from V and 6 bases from J, with 9 bases between. The sample was peripheral blood. The chain couples TRBV20-1 to TRBJ1-4; D remains unclear. This clonotype was obtained from an adult woman with stable Graves' hyperthyroidism. CDR3 DNA sequence: TGCAGTGCTACCGGGGAGGATGAAAAACTGTTTCTT. It encodes CSATGEDEKLFL.